This T cell receptor (beta chain) was retrieved from a study of shared clonotypes between healthy human individuals. Points from the study as a whole: Rarefaction gave evidence that sorted-subset sequencing remained incomplete despite large depth. Shared clonotypes across all four donors exceeded non-shared ones in generation probability.

Repertoires were generated with immunoSEQ multiplex PCR, while TCRdb's copy carries only in-frame clones and drops some. The sample holds about 2.4 million clones, 80% to 95% seen once. CDR1 and CDR2 from the germline V gene are SGHTA and FQGNSA. The CDR3 consists of 14 residues. V lost 7 bases and J lost 1; bases outside the gene matches: 5. Remarks on this clone: The antigen remains undetermined.

The sequence was obtained from a man aged 18 to 30 in good health. Some clones in this sample may be carry-over from other donors' samples. The V and J genes are TRBV7-2 and TRBJ2-7; TRBD1 agrees at 9 bases. The source material was naive CD4+ T cells from PBMCs. Subset described: CD45RA+ positively selected. CDR3 amino acids: CASTTGTGSYEQYF. In nucleotides, the CDR3 is TGTGCCAGCACCACCGGGACAGGGTCCTACGAGCAGTACTTC.